These 31 T cell receptor beta chains were all obtained from the same sample, sequenced in a study of T cells expressing NK-cell markers. TCRdb reanalyzed the 5' RACE reads, giving one entry per CDR3 protein sequence and no DNA. This sample's table has roughly 430,000 distinct CDR3 sequences. The sequenced sample consisted of blood T cells: a sorted CD56 or NKG2C T cell subset, CD4+ or CD8+ T cells, or bulk PBMC T cells (not recorded which). Every receptor here comes from a woman between 18 and 75 years old in good health.

The J gene is TRBJ1-5, the V gene TRBV7-9; with no DNA, the TCRdb D assignment of TRBD1 cannot be verified. The germline CDR1 and CDR2 sequences are SEHNR and FQNEAQ (reference sequence). The CDR3 spans 16 residues. The CDR3 is CASSLAYPSGAQPQHF.

The chain's CDR3 is CASSLSGQGSSYEQYF. V usage is TRBV28 and J usage is TRBJ2-7; TCRdb calls TRBD1, which cannot be checked without DNA. The length of the CDR3 is 16 residues. Germline CDR1 and CDR2: MDHEN and SYDVKM.

The rearrangement links TRBV11-2 to TRBJ1-2; TCRdb's D call, TRBD1, is unchecked because there is no DNA. Germline values: CDR1 SGHAT, CDR2 FQNNGV. The CDR3 contains 15 residues. CDR3 residues: CASSLGGRGLDGYTF. Complete variable domain (other parts from reference TRBV11-2 and TRBJ1-2): EAGVAQSPRYKIIEKRQSVAFWCNPISGHATLYWYQQILGQGPKLLIQFQNNGVVDDSQLPKDRFSAERLKGVDSTLKIQPAKLEDSAVYLCASSLGGRGLDGYTFGSGTRLTVV.

The chain carries TRBV12-3 or TRBV12-4 and TRBJ2-5; TCRdb lists TRBD2, though no DNA is available to test this call. CDR3 length: 14 amino acids. The CDR3 protein is CASNRALGQETQYF.

The V and J genes are TRBV4-3 and TRBJ2-3; the D call of TRBD1 rests on TCRdb alone, since no DNA is present to check it. There are 14 residues in the CDR3. Germline V gene data show CDR1 as LGHNA and CDR2 as YSLEER. Here the CDR3 reads CASSQDARADTQYF.

The V gene is TRBV21-1, the J gene TRBJ1-2. TRBV21-1 has pseudogene status. The CDR3 has 15 residues. This CDR3 reads CASSKSGKPLDGYTF.

V is TRBV28 and J is TRBJ1-2; TCRdb gives TRBD1 as the D gene, but with no DNA this cannot be confirmed. Germline CDR1 MDHEN, CDR2 SYDVKM. The CDR3 covers 14 residues. CDR3 amino acids: CASSLAGGRFSYTF.

The chain couples TRBV11-2 to TRBJ1-2; TCRdb indicates TRBD1, and absent DNA this call remains unverified. CDR3 length: 16 residues. Germline V gene lookup returns CDR1 SGHAT and CDR2 FQNNGV. CDR3 sequence: CASSLGATGANYGYTF.

V gene TRBV5-1 combines with J gene TRBJ1-4. CDR3 length equals 13 residues. Per germline, CDR1 SGHRS and CDR2 YFSETQ. The CDR3 region is CASKYVPNEKLFF.

The genes are TRBV9 and TRBJ2-1; without DNA, the TCRdb call of TRBD1 cannot be checked. Germline CDR1 reads SGDLS; CDR2 reads YYNGEE. CDR3 size: 16 residues. The chain's CDR3 is CASSVRTGLAANEQFF.

The rearrangement links TRBV20-1 to TRBJ2-7. CDR1 is DFQATT, CDR2 SNEGSKA, per germline (reference sequence). This CDR3 is built from 13 residues. This chain's CDR3 is CSANGQDAYEQYF.

The chain has TRBV6-1 and TRBJ2-3; TCRdb's D call of TRBD1 is untestable without DNA. The CDR3 runs 14 residues. The germline V gene encodes CDR1 MNHNS and CDR2 SASEGT. The CDR3 sequence: CASSPDRGLDTQYF.

V and J are TRBV4-2 and TRBJ2-1; lacking DNA, the TRBD2 call made by TCRdb goes unchecked. The CDR3 extends over 16 amino acids. In germline, CDR1 is LGHNA, CDR2 YNFKEQ. CDR3 protein: CASSQGTGLAMNEQFF.

The chain employs TRBV2 and TRBJ1-6; no DNA is available, so the TRBD1 call from TCRdb remains unchecked. The germline V gene has CDR1 SNHLY and CDR2 FYNNEI. The CDR3 spans 13 residues. CDR3 residues: CATAGDSNSPLHF.

V and J are TRBV12-3 or TRBV12-4 and TRBJ1-1; TCRdb reports TRBD1, a call that lacks DNA to check it against. This CDR3 has 15 residues. The chain's CDR3 is CASSAQGGVDTEAFF.

V is TRBV10-3 and J is TRBJ2-7. Germline CDR1 and CDR2: ENHRY and SYGVKD. The CDR3 loop spans 13 amino acids. CDR3 amino acids: CAISELQNYEQYF.

The chain uses TRBV28 and TRBJ2-7; the D gene TCRdb calls, TRBD1, cannot be checked with no DNA. CDR3 length equals 14 residues. Germline V gives CDR1 MDHEN, CDR2 SYDVKM. The CDR3 loop reads CASSPTGRLYEQYF.

The chain joins TRBV7-9 to TRBJ2-5; the D gene TCRdb calls, TRBD2, cannot be checked with no DNA. The CDR3 runs to 12 residues. Germline lookup yields CDR1 SEHNR and CDR2 FQNEAQ (reference sequence). CDR3 loop: CASRLGRETQYF.

This chain links TRBV11-2 with TRBJ2-2; as DNA is missing, the TRBD1 call by TCRdb cannot be tested. CDR3 length equals 15 residues. Germline V CDR1 and CDR2: SGHAT, FQNNGV. The CDR3 here is CASSFTGVNTGELFF.

The V call is TRBV5-5, the J call TRBJ2-5; TCRdb indicates TRBD2, and absent DNA this call remains unverified. The CDR3 has 13 amino acids. CDR1 is SGHKS, CDR2 YYEKEE, per germline (reference sequence). This CDR3 is CASMQASQKTQYF.

The chain couples TRBV6-2 or TRBV6-3 to TRBJ2-7; TCRdb's D call of TRBD1 is untestable without DNA. The CDR3 totals 15 residues. From germline, CDR1 is MNHEY and CDR2 SVGEGT. CDR3: CASSSGQATNYEQYF.

This chain uses TRBV6-2 or TRBV6-3 with TRBJ2-1; TCRdb reports TRBD2, a call that lacks DNA to check it against. This CDR3 comprises 16 residues. Germline loops: CDR1 MNHEY, CDR2 SVGEGT. CDR3 loop: CASKKLAGESYNEQFF.

This CDR3 reads CSAFRGSGGGASNTGELFF. The chain recombines TRBV20-1 with TRBJ2-2; the D gene TCRdb calls, TRBD1, cannot be checked with no DNA. Germline loops: CDR1 DFQATT, CDR2 SNEGSKA (reference sequence). CDR3 size: 19 residues.

V and J are TRBV7-2 and TRBJ2-7; TCRdb lists TRBD1, though no DNA is available to test this call. CDR1 and CDR2 (germline): SGHTA, FQGNSA. The CDR3 contains 15 residues. The CDR3 is CASSLGPRETYEQYF. The full variable domain, in which reference TRBV7-2 and TRBJ2-7 provide the parts outside the CDR3, is GAGVSQSPSNKVTEKGKDVELRCDPISGHTALYWYRQSLGQGLEFLIYFQGNSAPDKSGLPSDRFSAERTGGSVSTLTIQRTQQEDSAVYLCASSLGPRETYEQYFGPGTRLTVT.

The gene calls are TRBV18 and TRBJ2-5; without DNA, the TCRdb call of TRBD1 cannot be checked. Per the germline V gene, CDR1 is KGHSH and CDR2 is LQKENI. The CDR3 covers 13 residues. CDR3 sequence reads: CASSSDRARTQYF.

The chain carries TRBV7-8 and TRBJ1-1; TCRdb picks TRBD1, but there is no DNA to check that call. CDR3 length: 16 amino acids. Germline loops: CDR1 SGHVS, CDR2 FQNEAQ. CDR3: CASSLREGRSGAEAFF.

The rearrangement links TRBV29-1 to TRBJ2-5. Germline CDR1 SQVTM, CDR2 ANQGSEA. The CDR3 runs to 14 residues. The CDR3 sequence is CSVEDGGGPETQYF.

CDR3: CASRPKGSDEQYF. The rearrangement uses TRBV5-6 and TRBJ2-7. This CDR3 contains 13 residues. Germline CDR1 SGHDT, CDR2 YYEEEE.

V usage is TRBV12-3 or TRBV12-4 and J usage is TRBJ2-5. The CDR3 sequence is 13 residues long. The CDR3 is CASTDTTKETQYF.

The V call is TRBV18, the J call TRBJ1-1. CDR1 KGHSH and CDR2 LQKENI come from the germline V gene. The CDR3 length is 14 residues. CDR3 amino acids: CASSPIEVNTEAFF.

The chain has TRBV20-1 and TRBJ2-1; as DNA is missing, the TRBD1 call by TCRdb cannot be tested. The CDR3 length is 14 residues. Germline lookup yields CDR1 DFQATT and CDR2 SNEGSKA (reference sequence). This CDR3 reads CSATTGLRNNEQFF.